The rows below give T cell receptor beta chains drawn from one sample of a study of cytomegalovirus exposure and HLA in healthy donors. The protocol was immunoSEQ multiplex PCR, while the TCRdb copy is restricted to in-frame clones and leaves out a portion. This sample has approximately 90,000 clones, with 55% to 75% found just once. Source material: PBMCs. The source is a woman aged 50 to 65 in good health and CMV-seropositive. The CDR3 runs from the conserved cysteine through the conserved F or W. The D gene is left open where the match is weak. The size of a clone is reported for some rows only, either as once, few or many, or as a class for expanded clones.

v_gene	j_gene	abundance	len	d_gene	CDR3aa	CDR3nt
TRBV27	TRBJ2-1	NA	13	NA	CASSLGARNEQFF	TGTGCCAGCAGCTTGGGGGCGAGGAATGAGCAGTTCTTC
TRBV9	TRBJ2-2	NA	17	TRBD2	CASSVDMETSVSGELFF	TGTGCCAGCAGCGTAGATATGGAGACTAGCGTGTCCGGGGAGCTGTTTTTT
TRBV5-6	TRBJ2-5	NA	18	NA	CASSPWGVPGLAGETQYF	TGTGCCAGCAGCCCCTGGGGGGTACCGGGCCTCGCGGGGGAGACCCAGTACTTC
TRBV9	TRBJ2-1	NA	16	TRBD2	CASSVLASGRGGEQFF	TGTGCCAGCAGCGTATTGGCCAGCGGGAGGGGTGGTGAGCAGTTCTTC
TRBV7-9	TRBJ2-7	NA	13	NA	CASSRNQGGEQYF	TGTGCCAGCAGCCGGAACCAGGGCGGCGAGCAGTACTTC
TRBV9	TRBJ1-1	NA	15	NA	CASSVGGGAYTEAFF	TGTGCCAGCAGCGTGGGGGGGGGCGCTTACACTGAAGCTTTCTTT
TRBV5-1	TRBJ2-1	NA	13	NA	CASSPASDNEQFF	TGCGCCAGCAGCCCCGCTAGCGACAATGAGCAGTTCTTC
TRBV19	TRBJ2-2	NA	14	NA	CASSTLSGTGELFF	TGTGCCAGTAGTACCCTTTCGGGCACCGGGGAGCTGTTTTTT
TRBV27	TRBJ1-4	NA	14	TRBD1	CASSLSPGGGKLFF	TGTGCCAGCAGTTTATCGCCAGGGGGCGGAAAACTGTTTTTT
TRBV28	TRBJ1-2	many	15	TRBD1	CASSLFGTGSYGYTF	TGTGCCAGCAGTTTATTCGGGACAGGCTCCTATGGCTACACCTTC
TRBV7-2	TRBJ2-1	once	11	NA	CASSSINEQFF	TGTGCCAGCAGCTCTATCAATGAGCAGTTCTTC
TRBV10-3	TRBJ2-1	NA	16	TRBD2	CAISESPSGRAYEQFF	TGTGCCATCAGTGAGTCGCCTAGCGGGAGGGCGTATGAGCAGTTCTTC
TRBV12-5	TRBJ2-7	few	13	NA	CASGWGGPYEQYF	TGTGCTAGTGGTTGGGGGGGGCCCTACGAGCAGTACTTC
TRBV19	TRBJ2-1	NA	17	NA	CASSPGGPGEDPDGQFF	TGTGCCAGTAGTCCCGGGGGGCCGGGAGAAGACCCAGACGGGCAGTTCTTC
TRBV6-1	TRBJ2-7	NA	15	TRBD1	CASSIEGGSLVEQYF	TGTGCCAGCAGCATCGAAGGGGGCTCCTTGGTCGAGCAGTACTTC
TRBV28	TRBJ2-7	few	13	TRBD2	CAGPSGSRYEQYF	TGTGCCGGGCCTAGCGGGTCACGCTACGAGCAGTACTTC
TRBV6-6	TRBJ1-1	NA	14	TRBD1	CASSYRGQDTEAFF	TGTGCCAGCAGTTACAGGGGGCAAGACACTGAAGCTTTCTTT
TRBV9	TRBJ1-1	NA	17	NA	CASSPVGQGMGNTEAFF	TGTGCCAGCAGCCCCGTCGGGCAGGGGATGGGGAACACTGAAGCTTTCTTT
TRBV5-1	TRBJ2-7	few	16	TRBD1	CASSSNPGTGAYEQYF	TGCGCCAGCAGCTCAAATCCCGGGACAGGTGCCTACGAGCAGTACTTC
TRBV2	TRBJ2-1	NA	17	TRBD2	CASSETRLAGVGNEQFF	TGTGCCAGCAGTGAAACCAGACTAGCAGGAGTAGGGAATGAGCAGTTCTTC
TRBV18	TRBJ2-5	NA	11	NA	CASSSGETQYF	TGTGCCAGCTCGTCGGGGGAGACCCAGTACTTC
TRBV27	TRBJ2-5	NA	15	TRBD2	CASSLSGGGTVTQYF	TGTGCCAGCAGTTTATCGGGGGGGGGAACGGTGACCCAGTACTTC
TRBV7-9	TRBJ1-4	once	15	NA	CASSLAGTHNEKLFF	TGTGCCAGCAGCTTAGCGGGGACACATAATGAAAAACTGTTTTTT
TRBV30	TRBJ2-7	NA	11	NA	CAWKGGYEQYF	TGTGCCTGGAAAGGGGGCTACGAGCAGTACTTC
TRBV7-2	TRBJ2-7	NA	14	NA	CASSLRQGTYEQYF	TGTGCCAGCAGCTTACGTCAGGGTACCTACGAGCAGTACTTC
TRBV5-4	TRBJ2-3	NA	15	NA	CASSLKTASTDTQYF	TGTGCCAGCAGCTTAAAGACAGCATCCACAGATACGCAGTATTTT
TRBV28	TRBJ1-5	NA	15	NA	CASSLRVGDYQPQHF	TGTGCCAGCAGTTTAAGGGTAGGGGACTATCAGCCCCAGCATTTT
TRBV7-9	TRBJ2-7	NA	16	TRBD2	CASSLGGLAGIHEQYF	TGTGCCAGCAGCTTAGGGGGACTAGCGGGAATCCACGAGCAGTACTTC
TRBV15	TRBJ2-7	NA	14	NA	CATSMGGDTYEQYF	TGTGCCACCAGCATGGGGGGGGACACCTACGAGCAGTACTTC
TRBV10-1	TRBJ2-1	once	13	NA	CASSNLPYNEQFF	TGCGCCAGCAGTAACTTACCCTACAATGAGCAGTTCTTC
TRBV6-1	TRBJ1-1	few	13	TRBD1	CASRQGMNTEAFF	TGTGCCAGTAGACAGGGCATGAACACTGAAGCTTTCTTT
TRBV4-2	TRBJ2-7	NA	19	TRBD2	CASSLMGLAGGGAPYEQYF	TGTGCCAGCAGCCTAATGGGACTAGCGGGAGGAGGGGCCCCCTACGAGCAGTACTTC
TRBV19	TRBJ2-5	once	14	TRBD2	CASSGGGDQETQYF	TGTGCCAGTAGCGGGGGGGGAGACCAAGAGACCCAGTACTTC
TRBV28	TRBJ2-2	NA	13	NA	CASMEGPGGELFF	TGTGCCAGCATGGAGGGGCCGGGAGGGGAGCTGTTTTTT
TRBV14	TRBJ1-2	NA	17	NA	CASSHLGGQRFGGGYTF	TGTGCCAGCAGCCACCTGGGGGGGCAGCGATTTGGGGGAGGCTACACCTTC
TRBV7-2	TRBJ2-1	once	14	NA	CASSLAGGIDEQFF	TGTGCCAGCAGCTTAGCGGGAGGTATTGATGAGCAGTTCTTC
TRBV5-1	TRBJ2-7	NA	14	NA	CASSLGQGGYEQYF	TGCGCCAGCAGCTTGGGGCAGGGTGGGTACGAGCAGTACTTC
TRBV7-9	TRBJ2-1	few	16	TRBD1	CASTQPRDRLYNEQFF	TGTGCCAGCACACAACCCCGGGACAGACTATACAATGAGCAGTTCTTC
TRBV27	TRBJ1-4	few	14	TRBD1	CASSWGQGDEKLFF	TGTGCCAGCAGTTGGGGACAGGGTGATGAAAAACTGTTTTTT
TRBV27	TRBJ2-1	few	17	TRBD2	CASSPPALAGGPHEQFF	TGTGCCAGCAGTCCCCCGGCACTAGCGGGAGGGCCCCATGAGCAGTTCTTC
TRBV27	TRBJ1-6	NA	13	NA	CASRTNRDSPLHF	TGTGCCAGCAGAACAAACAGGGATTCACCCCTCCACTTT
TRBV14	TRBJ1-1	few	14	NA	CASSHRHGRAEAFF	TGTGCCAGCAGCCACCGCCATGGCAGGGCTGAAGCTTTCTTT
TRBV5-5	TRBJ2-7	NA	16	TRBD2	CASSSPTSGTAYEQYF	TGTGCCAGCAGCTCGCCGACTAGCGGGACAGCCTACGAGCAGTACTTC
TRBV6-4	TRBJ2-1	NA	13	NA	CASSRQVETEQFF	TGTGCCAGCAGTCGACAGGTGGAGACTGAGCAGTTCTTC
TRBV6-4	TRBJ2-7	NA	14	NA	CASSVRELYYEQYF	TGTGCCAGCAGTGTGAGGGAACTTTACTACGAGCAGTACTTC
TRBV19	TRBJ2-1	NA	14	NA	CASRGRDLLGEQFF	TGTGCCAGTAGGGGGCGGGACTTACTGGGGGAGCAGTTCTTC
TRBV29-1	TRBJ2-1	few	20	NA	CSVELFGRGRGSVGHNEQFF	TGCAGCGTTGAGTTATTCGGTAGGGGCAGGGGCTCCGTGGGGCACAATGAGCAGTTCTTC
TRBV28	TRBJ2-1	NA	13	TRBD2	CASTIAGSGEQFF	TGTGCCAGCACCATAGCGGGTAGCGGTGAGCAGTTCTTC
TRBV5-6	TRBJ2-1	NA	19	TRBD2	CASSLVLAGGPSSYNEQFF	TGTGCCAGCAGCTTGGTTCTAGCGGGAGGACCCAGCTCCTACAATGAGCAGTTCTTC